This T cell receptor beta chain was found in a study of T cell responses to AZD1222 COVID-19 vaccine. Study as a whole: Samples with a second dose at about 4 or about 12 weeks were pooled together.

The CDR3 totals 11 residues. With 3 bases removed from V and 0 bases from J, the gap between germline ends came to 0 bases. The germline V gene encodes CDR1 MDHEN and CDR2 SYDVKM. The protocol was immunoSEQ multiplex PCR, while the TCRdb copy is restricted to in-frame clones and leaves out a portion. The profile shows about 100,000 clones, roughly 88% of them singletons. Points on this clone: The antigen is unknown.

The study, taken as a whole, reports: The donors showed a predominance of white British ancestry and of females, with possible underestimation of clonal diversity. Following two doses of AZD1222, Spike-specific TCR breadth and depth rose. The peak T cell response came first, and repertoires were sampled only after it.

The sequenced sample was peripheral blood, obtained on day 0 of AZD1222 vaccination. The rearrangement links TRBV28 to TRBJ2-7, with no clear D. The TCR was taken from an adult in good health. The CDR3 spells CASSFSYEQYF. CDR3 in DNA: TGTGCCAGCAGTTTCTCCTACGAGCAGTACTTC.